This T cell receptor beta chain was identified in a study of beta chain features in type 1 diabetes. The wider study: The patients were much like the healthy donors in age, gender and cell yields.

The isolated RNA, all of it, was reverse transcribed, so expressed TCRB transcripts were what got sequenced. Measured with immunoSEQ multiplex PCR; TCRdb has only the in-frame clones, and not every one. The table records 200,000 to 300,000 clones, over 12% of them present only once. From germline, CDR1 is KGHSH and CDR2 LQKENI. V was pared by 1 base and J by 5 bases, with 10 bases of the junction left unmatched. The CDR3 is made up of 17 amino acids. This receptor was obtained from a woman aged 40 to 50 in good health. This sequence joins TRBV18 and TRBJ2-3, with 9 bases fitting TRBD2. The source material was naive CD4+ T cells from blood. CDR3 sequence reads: CASSPLFLAGDGDTQYF. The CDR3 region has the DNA TGTGCCAGCTCACCACTTTTTTTAGCGGGGGATGGAGATACGCAGTATTTT.